This T cell receptor beta chain appears in the sequencing data of a study of T-cell reconstitution after alpha-beta-depleted transplantation in children. V trimming: 5 bases; J trimming: 3 bases; junction bases outside the gene matches: 17. The CDR3 is 18 residues long. Germline CDR1 SGHAT, CDR2 FQNNGV. Study observations and caveats: After transplant, at about two months, alpha-beta T cells were reportedly derived from several hundred expanded graft clones. After one year, T-cell counts and TCRbeta diversity mostly came from new T cells.

The sample holds a few counts of this clonotype. The target antigen is unknown. Preparation of the TCRbeta library used unique molecular identifiers. TCRdb recomputed calls from the PCR reads with MiXCR, one row per CDR3 protein. The sample carries 250,000 to 300,000 distinct CDR3 sequences, roughly 8.2% recorded once. This specimen consisted of peripheral blood, obtained 360 days after TCRalphabeta/CD19-depleted stem cell transplant. The sequence was obtained from a female patient aged 2 to 10 who had a stem cell transplant for Fanconi anemia, so the T cells may come from the graft donor. The rearrangement joins TRBV11-2 to TRBJ2-5; TRBD1 matches 8 bases. The CDR3 coding sequence is TGTGCCAGCAGCCCTCAGAGGGTGAAAGGACAGGGTGAAGAGACCCAGTACTTC. This encodes CASSPQRVKGQGEETQYF.